This entry features one T cell receptor (beta chain) sequence. Antigen: not known. This sample was taken from a study of Tregs in tolerant kidney transplant recipients. General study results and limits: Changing PCR primers prevented nucleotide comparison between some patients' samples.

After 6 to 7 days with irradiated graft donor PBMCs, CFSE-labeled recipient PBMCs were FACS-sorted. The CDR3 sequence is 16 residues long. Unmatched junction bases numbered 6, after V lost 3 bases and J lost 5 bases. Germline loops: CDR1 SGHDN, CDR2 FVKESK. The assay was immunoSEQ multiplex PCR, and TCRdb's table has in-frame clones only and misses some. This table holds approximately 8,100 clones, roughly a third found once. The chain couples TRBV14 to TRBJ2-1, with 11 bases that match TRBD1. Here the sequenced sample was CD8+ T cells from blood cultured with allogeneic cells, taken before the transplant. This receptor was obtained from a human patient who received a combined kidney and bone marrow transplant. The CDR3 sequence is CASSHPPGQGDNEQFF. The CDR3 DNA follows: TGTGCCAGCAGCCATCCTCCGGGACAGGGGGACAATGAGCAGTTCTTC.